A selection of T cell receptor beta chains follows, all from one sample in a study of CD8+CD57+ T cells in acquired aplastic anemia. In TCRdb, the reads were re-called with MiXCR into one record per CDR3 protein. The sample holds around 200,000 distinct CDR3 sequences, approximately 50% seen once. The specimen was sorted CD4+, CD8+, or CD8+CD57+ T cells (not recorded which) from PBMCs. Receptors originate from a human donor in good health, serving as a control. CDR3s include the opening cysteine and the closing phenylalanine or tryptophan.

>TRBV2|TRBJ2-3
CASSEMGTAYTDTQYF
>TRBV10-2|TRBJ2-7
CASGDLAGVSYERYF
>TRBV2|TRBJ2-7
CASSLGQGIYEQYF
>TRBV5-1|TRBJ2-1
CASSIGGGLENEQFF
>TRBV10-3|TRBJ1-2
CAISERGDAEDTF
>TRBV10-2|TRBJ1-1
CASSEQTAYF
>TRBV7-9|TRBJ2-7
CATRQGSTYEQYF
>TRBV19|TRBJ1-1
CASSIETGFMNTEAFF
>TRBV29-1|TRBJ1-1
CSVEQDSGDDTEAFF
>TRBV4-1|TRBJ1-4
CASSASQGSTNEKLFF
>TRBV6-6|TRBJ2-7
CTTAGLPSYEQCF
>TRBV5-1|TRBJ2-7
CASSLGTGGGYEQYF
>TRBV10-3|TRBJ1-4
CATKNRDRDEKLFF
>TRBV19|TRBJ1-5
CAGSIFGQGTYSNQPQHF
>TRBV20-1|TRBJ2-7
CSARGRDRGHSYEQYF
>TRBV5-1|TRBJ1-6
CASSLRDSNSPLHF
>TRBV20-1|TRBJ2-7
CSAQGYEQYF
>TRBV4-3|TRBJ1-6
CASSQDETQSLHF
>TRBV5-1|TRBJ2-5
CASSIGQGQETQCF
>TRBV27|TRBJ1-6
CASIPRVSSYNSPLHF
>TRBV5-1|TRBJ2-5
CASSTGTIQETQYF
>TRBV25-1|TRBJ1-5
CASSDGQENQPQHF
>TRBV20-1|TRBJ1-2
CSAPIDGEDPSGYTF
>TRBV2|TRBJ2-1
CASSQGQGNEQFF
>TRBV7-2|TRBJ2-2
CASSLVTGDTGELFF
>TRBV12-3/TRBV12-4|TRBJ1-2
CASSYRGTGKGNTF
>TRBV7-3|TRBJ2-5
CASSRRQRGETQYF
>TRBV7-2|TRBJ2-3
CASSLGGVRKGYF
>TRBV20-1|TRBJ1-2
CSARDRTQESSGYTF
>TRBV7-2|TRBJ2-7
CASSLGTGRGTYEQYF
>TRBV9|TRBJ2-7
CASSGTSGGYEQYF
>TRBV5-1|TRBJ2-1
CASTHPEPHNEQFF
>TRBV7-8|TRBJ1-2
CASSLDRGNYGYTF